This T cell receptor beta chain was recorded in a study of blood T cell repertoires in COVID-19. In the study overall: Acute-phase and convalescent COVID-19 samples originated in the United States, Italy and Spain. PBMCs, B-cell-depleted T cells, or T cells provided the cDNA or gDNA that made up the material.

CDR1 and CDR2 (germline): MNHEY, SVGAGI. This CDR3 contains 14 residues. V gave up 2 bases and J gave up 0 bases, with 8 bases separating them. In the original analysis: Scientists estimated how many nucleated cells there were by amplifying reference gene primers. Profiled with immunoSEQ multiplex PCR; TCRdb holds only in-frame clones, not every one. Clone size and V and J calls were adopted from that table, with D and trimming inferred from the DNA. The table lists a few hundred thousand clones, 80% to 90% of them singletons. This chain joins TRBV6-5 and TRBJ2-7; D uncertain. This clonotype was obtained from a woman aged 40 to 50 who had recovered from COVID-19. The sequenced material came from peripheral blood. CDR3: CASSYGLLSYEQYF. The CDR3, as DNA: TGTGCCAGCAGTTACGGGCTGCTCTCCTACGAGCAGTACTTC.